A selection of T cell receptor beta chains follows, all from one sample in a study of cytomegalovirus exposure and HLA in healthy donors. Assay used: immunoSEQ multiplex PCR; TCRdb lists only in-frame clones, some missing. Of tens of thousands of clones listed, just over 70% are singletons. Sequences were obtained from PBMCs. The origin of the receptors is a man in his 60s in good health and CMV-seropositive. Both conserved end residues are part of each CDR3. Fields, in order: V gene, D gene, J gene, clone size, CDR3 length, CDR3 protein, CDR3 DNA. The D gene is left open where the match is weak. Clone size is stated in some rows and not others, as once, few, many or a class when expanded.

TRBV14,TRBD1,TRBJ2-7,NA,13,CASSRQGIGEQYF,TGTGCCAGCAGTCGACAGGGGATCGGGGAGCAGTACTTC
TRBV19,NA,TRBJ2-1,few,14,CASSIPNSYNEQFF,TGTGCCAGTAGTATCCCCAACTCCTACAATGAGCAGTTCTTC
TRBV7-9,NA,TRBJ1-2,NA,15,CASSPSAAGIRGYTF,TGTGCCAGCAGCCCCTCCGCAGCAGGGATTCGGGGCTACACCTTC
TRBV6-5,TRBD1,TRBJ1-2,NA,15,CASSSPRDRASGYTF,TGTGCCAGCAGCTCCCCCCGGGACAGGGCTTCGGGCTACACCTTC
TRBV29-1,NA,TRBJ2-3,NA,13,CSVDPGSTDTQYF,TGCAGCGTTGATCCAGGGTCAACAGATACGCAGTATTTT
TRBV27,NA,TRBJ2-1,NA,16,CASSDTSKSSYNEQFF,TGTGCCAGCAGTGATACTAGCAAAAGCTCCTACAATGAGCAGTTCTTC
TRBV5-1,TRBD1,TRBJ2-1,NA,16,CASSSSTGEAYNEQFF,TGCGCCAGCAGCAGCTCGACAGGGGAGGCCTACAATGAGCAGTTCTTC
TRBV9,NA,TRBJ2-7,NA,16,CASSVESDSLVPLQYF,TGTGCCAGCAGCGTAGAATCCGACAGCCTGGTTCCACTCCAGTACTTC
TRBV27,NA,TRBJ2-7,NA,14,CASSLGYSSYEQYF,TGTGCCAGCAGTTTAGGTTACAGTTCCTACGAGCAGTACTTC
TRBV7-9,TRBD1,TRBJ2-1,NA,19,CSSSSDSRGGTGRYNEQFF,TGTTCCAGCAGCTCCGATAGTAGGGGGGGGACAGGGAGATACAATGAGCAGTTCTTC
TRBV7-9,TRBD1,TRBJ1-6,NA,14,CASSYDRGGSPLHF,TGTGCCAGCAGTTATGACAGGGGTGGTTCACCCCTCCACTTT
TRBV7-2,TRBD1,TRBJ2-3,few,17,CASSPQLTGGAGDTQYF,TGTGCCAGCAGCCCCCAACTGACAGGGGGCGCGGGGGATACGCAGTATTTT
TRBV5-6,TRBD2,TRBJ2-1,NA,15,CASSPISSGGFEQFF,TGTGCCAGCAGCCCCATCTCAAGCGGGGGCTTTGAGCAGTTCTTC
TRBV10-3,NA,TRBJ2-3,NA,16,CAISARTDSSTDTQYF,TGTGCCATCAGCGCCAGGACGGACTCTAGCACAGATACGCAGTATTTT
TRBV28,TRBD1,TRBJ1-5,NA,17,CASSFYGQGAVNQPQHF,TGTGCCAGCAGTTTCTATGGACAGGGGGCGGTTAATCAGCCCCAGCATTTT
TRBV21-1,NA,TRBJ2-3,NA,18,CASSKYSTGRRSGDTQYF,TGTGCCAGCAGCAAGTATTCGACGGGAAGACGTTCGGGCGATACGCAGTATTTT
TRBV28,TRBD1,TRBJ1-4,NA,15,CASSIPGTGAEKLFF,TGTGCCAGCAGTATTCCCGGGACAGGGGCTGAAAAACTGTTTTTT
TRBV4-3,NA,TRBJ2-1,few,13,CASSQVRLNEQFF,TGCGCCAGCAGCCAAGTCCGGTTAAATGAGCAGTTCTTC
TRBV28,TRBD1,TRBJ1-4,NA,14,CASTPDRGDEKLFF,TGTGCCAGCACCCCGGACAGGGGGGATGAAAAACTGTTTTTT
TRBV27,NA,TRBJ2-3,NA,18,CASSLHSGGQGLTDTQYF,TGTGCCAGCAGTCTCCATAGTGGTGGTCAGGGCCTCACAGATACGCAGTATTTT
TRBV6-4,TRBD1,TRBJ2-5,NA,14,CASTADRGEETQYF,TGTGCCAGCACCGCCGACAGGGGTGAAGAGACCCAGTACTTC
TRBV6-1,NA,TRBJ1-4,few,16,CASSGGKAATNEKLFF,TGTGCCAGCAGTGGAGGGAAGGCTGCAACTAATGAAAAACTGTTTTTT
TRBV2,TRBD2,TRBJ2-7,NA,11,CASSWTSEQYF,TGTGCCAGCAGCTGGACTAGCGAGCAGTACTTC
TRBV9,NA,TRBJ2-1,NA,15,CASSVGGLKYNEQFF,TGTGCCAGCAGCGTAGGAGGGTTAAAATACAATGAGCAGTTCTTC
TRBV11-3,TRBD1,TRBJ2-7,NA,13,CASSIPGQTEQYF,TGTGCCAGCAGCATTCCGGGACAGACGGAGCAGTACTTC
TRBV7-9,TRBD2,TRBJ2-5,NA,16,CASSPGLAGSAETQYF,TGTGCCAGCAGCCCGGGACTAGCGGGAAGTGCAGAGACCCAGTACTTC
TRBV30,NA,TRBJ2-2,NA,15,CAWGDRSQFAGELFF,TGTGCCTGGGGTGACAGGTCGCAGTTCGCCGGGGAGCTGTTTTTT
TRBV4-1,NA,TRBJ2-7,NA,15,CASSHRDLGTYEQYF,TGCGCCAGCAGCCATCGGGATTTGGGGACCTACGAGCAGTACTTC
TRBV5-1,NA,TRBJ2-7,NA,14,CASSLSWGTYEQYF,TGCGCCAGCAGCTTATCGTGGGGCACCTACGAGCAGTACTTC
TRBV15,NA,TRBJ2-3,NA,17,CATSALRSDSFTDTQYF,TGTGCCACCAGCGCCCTTAGGTCTGACAGCTTCACAGATACGCAGTATTTT
TRBV6-5,NA,TRBJ2-5,NA,13,CASSYYRSETQYF,TGTGCCAGCAGTTACTACAGATCGGAGACCCAGTACTTC
TRBV5-4,NA,TRBJ2-1,NA,14,CASSLEAEINEQFF,TGTGCCAGCAGCTTGGAAGCGGAAATTAATGAGCAGTTCTTC
TRBV5-1,TRBD1,TRBJ2-6,NA,18,CASSPFDRDRNGANVLTF,TGCGCCAGCAGCCCGTTCGACAGGGACCGAAATGGGGCCAACGTCCTGACTTTC
TRBV6-1,NA,TRBJ1-1,few,13,CASRIGENTEAFF,TGTGCCAGCAGGATAGGGGAGAACACTGAAGCTTTCTTT
TRBV27,TRBD2,TRBJ2-7,NA,15,CASSRTSGRNYEQYF,TGTGCCAGCAGTCGGACTAGCGGGAGGAACTACGAGCAGTACTTC
TRBV7-8,TRBD1,TRBJ2-7,NA,17,CASSRQGASLGTYEQYF,TGTGCCAGCAGCCGTCAGGGGGCGAGTTTAGGAACCTACGAGCAGTACTTC
TRBV11-2,NA,TRBJ2-1,NA,17,CASSLIGGWETNNEQFF,TGTGCCAGCAGCTTAATAGGAGGGTGGGAGACAAACAATGAGCAGTTCTTC
TRBV9,NA,TRBJ2-7,few,15,CASSVGVTRTYEQYF,TGTGCCAGCAGCGTAGGGGTTACAAGGACTTATGAGCAGTACTTC
TRBV28,TRBD1,TRBJ1-2,NA,13,CASRQTGASGYTF,TGTGCCAGCAGGCAAACAGGGGCGAGTGGCTACACCTTC
TRBV5-4,TRBD2,TRBJ2-2,few,14,CASSFGTSPGELFF,TGTGCCAGCAGCTTCGGGACTAGCCCCGGGGAGCTGTTTTTT
TRBV7-9,NA,TRBJ1-5,NA,13,CASQGVPNQPQHF,TGTGCCAGCCAGGGCGTACCTAATCAGCCCCAGCATTTT
TRBV18,TRBD2,TRBJ2-7,NA,18,CASSRLGAGTSSSYEQYF,TGTGCCAGCTCGCGCCTGGGCGCCGGGACTAGTAGCTCCTACGAGCAGTACTTC
TRBV15,NA,TRBJ1-3,NA,14,CATSQGASGNTIYF,TGTGCCACCAGCCAGGGTGCTTCTGGAAACACCATATATTTT
TRBV5-4,TRBD2,TRBJ2-7,NA,15,CASSHMTSGKYEQYF,TGTGCCAGCAGCCACATGACTAGCGGGAAGTACGAGCAGTACTTC
TRBV9,NA,TRBJ1-2,NA,14,CASSVGGDLYGYTF,TGTGCCAGCAGCGTAGGGGGCGATCTCTATGGCTACACCTTC
TRBV11-3,TRBD1,TRBJ2-3,once,15,CASSLAGGITDTQYF,TGTGCCAGCAGCTTAGCAGGGGGCATCACAGATACGCAGTATTTT
TRBV6-5,NA,TRBJ2-7,NA,13,CASSIGSPYEQYF,TGTGCCAGCAGTATCGGGAGCCCCTACGAGCAGTACTTC
TRBV6-5,NA,TRBJ1-2,NA,13,CASRTDSNYGYTF,TGTGCCAGCAGGACCGACAGTAACTATGGCTACACCTTC
TRBV6-1,TRBD1,TRBJ1-1,NA,13,CASKQGKNTEAFF,TGTGCCAGCAAACAGGGGAAGAACACTGAAGCTTTCTTT